Given below is one TCR beta chain in context. This receptor's antigen is unknown. Per-nucleotide qualities are absent, and no much larger clonotype sits a single base away. The CDR3 runs 14 residues from the cysteine to the phenylalanine. The retained sequence is limited to the CDR3, 42 bases, with the frame set at the first base. CDR1 and CDR2 were assigned from the germline V gene (reference sequence) as LNHDA and SQIVND. Trimming removed 5 bases from V and 8 bases from J; the gene matches leave 9 bases unexplained. This sample is drawn from a study of blood T cell repertoires in COVID-19 (dated by TCRdb to 2020 to 2022). Turning to the overall study: Samples from collaborators originated in the United States, Italy and Spain and spanned both the acute and convalescent phases of COVID-19. The prospective study material was composed of cDNA or gDNA derived from T cells, B-cell-depleted T cells, or PBMCs. The dataset comprised deeply sampled blood TCRbeta repertoires from subjects exposed to, actively infected with, or recovered from COVID-19. The repertoires were released in a freely available public database meant as a resource for research on the immune response to SARS-CoV-2. Samples were obtained from the ongoing ImmuneRACE study (first 160 participants) and from roughly 1,300 subjects provided by 6 global collaborators. The sample metadata nearly always contained a de-identified subject ID, COVID-19 status, age in years and sex. HLA class I and class II types, where available, came from metadata supplied by the sample provider rather than from assay-based typing. The full study reports these points: Clinical and demographic metadata were provided uncurated, with the amount varying by source and participant.

The immunoSEQ Assay, a bias-controlled multiplex PCR, was used to amplify TCRbeta CDR3 regions from genomic DNA. In the paper's pipeline: Within the assay, amplification of reference gene primers was used to estimate how many nucleated cells each sample contained. To quantify the absolute abundance of each unique TCRbeta CDR3 rearrangement, sequence reads were collapsed and filtered. For each sample, productive Simpson clonality was calculated as the square root of Simpson's diversity index over productive rearrangements. The table comes from immuneACCESS by way of TCRdb, which keeps in-frame sequences with V and J called. Part of the clones is missing from these tables; in studies checked, under half for an unresolved V gene and the rest for unknown reasons. The V and J calls and clone size were taken over from that table, and D and trimming were inferred from the DNA. The table for this sample lists 40,000 or so clones; 80% to 90% of them were counted only once. Less than 10% of the sample goes to the ten largest clones.

Whole blood was collected in K2EDTA tubes by collaborating institutions according to the institutions' own protocols. For TCRbeta analysis, collaborators shipped samples as frozen whole blood, isolated PBMCs, or DNA extracted from either of those sample types. Sample: peripheral blood. In this chain, TRBV19 is recombined with TRBJ1-2; TRBD1 agrees with 9 junctional bases. The sequence was obtained from a human donor in a cohort sampled during active COVID-19. The CDR3 here reads CASSPIQGAEGYTF. The DNA sequence follows: TGTGCCAGTAGTCCAATACAGGGGGCTGAAGGCTACACCTTC. With the rest looked up from the reference TRBV19 and TRBJ1-2 genes rather than sequenced, the full variable domain is DGGITQSPKYLFRKEGQNVTLSCEQNLNHDAMYWYRQDPGQGLRLIYYSQIVNDFQKGDIAEGYSVSREKKESFPLTVTSAQKNPTAFYLCASSPIQGAEGYTFGSGTRLTVV.